This is a list of T cell receptor beta chains from one sample in a study of blood T cell repertoires in COVID-19. Using immunoSEQ multiplex PCR, the repertoire was profiled, and TCRdb retains in-frame clones only, with some absent. The repertoire consists of about 240,000 clones, with roughly four fifths occurring once and the leading ten covering roughly 9.6%. The sequencing sample was made of peripheral blood. The receptor source for this set is a woman older than 75 with acute or convalescent COVID-19. Each CDR3 is given with its conserved first and last residue.

>TRBV6-4|TRBJ1-4|12
CASSEDGGKLFF
>TRBV30|TRBJ2-1|15
CAWSRSGGFGHEQFF
>TRBV29-1|TRBJ1-2|15
CSVEGDRGANYGYTF
>TRBV27|TRBJ1-6|15
CASTILPTGNSPLHF
>TRBV19|TRBJ2-3|14
CATLRGGGTDTQYF
>TRBV9|TRBJ2-1|20
CASSTGTGVSGGALNNEQFF
>TRBV4-1|TRBJ1-5|15
CASSQEEGWSQPQHF
>TRBV4-2|TRBJ2-5|17
CASSQVRGALTKETQYF
>TRBV2|TRBJ2-3|10
CASGEDTQYF
>TRBV28|TRBJ1-5|15
CASTRDRRQNQPQHF
>TRBV11-2|TRBJ2-5|16
CASSSRAKDKSETQYF
>TRBV24-1|TRBJ1-2|14
CATSDSSRGYGYTF
>TRBV7-9|TRBJ1-1|14
CASSIGTENTEAFF
>TRBV6-8|TRBJ2-7|11
CGTGGSYEQYF
>TRBV3-1/TRBV3-2|TRBJ2-7|14
CASSRNRALDEQYF
>TRBV2|TRBJ2-1|15
CASSEERSRPNEQFF
>TRBV5-4|TRBJ2-5|13
CASSLVQVETQYF
>TRBV5-1|TRBJ2-7|14
CASSSSGQRYEQYF
>TRBV7-2|TRBJ2-3|15
CASSLTSGGANTQYF
>TRBV3-1/TRBV3-2|TRBJ1-2|15
CASSHGGNLNYGYTF
>TRBV14|TRBJ2-1|16
CASSPSGRGQYNEQFF
>TRBV15|TRBJ2-7|14
CATSRAQGVYEQYF
>TRBV11-2|TRBJ1-2|14
CASSLGGANYGYTF
>TRBV2|TRBJ2-1|16
CASSLPIGGGYNEQFF